This TCR beta chain was found in a study of OX40 agonist ivuxolimab in advanced cancers. Study-level background: Of the patients, three showed partial responses, one with hepatocellular carcinoma and two with cutaneous melanoma.

Produced via immunoSEQ multiplex PCR; TCRdb's table is partial and in-frame only. The table includes tens of thousands of clones, approximately 81% detected once. Comments on this clone: Its antigen is not known.

Study-level results: Among some nonresponders, normalized T-cell clonal expansion was also low.

Per the germline V gene, CDR1 is SQVTM and CDR2 is ANQGSEA. The CDR3 is made up of 10 amino acids. The chain has TRBV29-1 and TRBJ2-5, with unresolved D. The J call is uncertain, as TRBJ2-7 better fits the DNA end. The clonotype originates from an adult with an advanced solid tumor such as melanoma, head and neck, liver or kidney cancer. Source: CD4+ or CD8+ T cells sorted from blood, taken in a trial of the OX40 agonist ivuxolimab. CDR3 coding DNA: TGCAGCGTTGGCAGCTACGAGCAGTACTTC. This codes for CSVGSYEQYF.